This T cell receptor (beta chain) was documented in a study of T-cell reconstitution after alpha-beta-depleted transplantation in children. Broader study findings: Newly made T cells mostly supplied T-cell counts and diversity one year after transplant. Surviving recipient cells, namely T cells and thymic progenitors, were the source of high day-60 TCRbeta diversity in some patients. Reports say that about two months after transplant, the alpha-beta T cells came out of several hundred graft clones that had expanded.

Comments on this clonotype: Its matching antigen is unknown.

Between the trimmed V and J ends, which lost 4 bases and 0 bases, there was a span of 12 bases. Germline values: CDR1 LGHNA, CDR2 YSLEER. The CDR3 is 15 residues long. Library preparation (for TCRbeta) was performed with unique molecular identifiers. Via MiXCR, TCRdb re-called the PCR reads, giving one row per CDR3 protein. The table has about 400,000 distinct CDR3 sequences, 15% to 20% seen once. Specimen: PBMCs, mostly from graft donor cells, collected 360 days after TCRalphabeta/CD19-depleted stem cell transplant. The V and J genes are TRBV4-3 and TRBJ1-1; a weak D match, TRBD1 (5 bases). This sequence originates from a boy under two years old who had a stem cell transplant for Wiskott-Aldrich syndrome, so the T cells may come from the graft donor. The CDR3 DNA reads TGCGCCAGCAGCCTTCACAGGACGATGAACACTGAAGCTTTCTTT. Protein sequence: CASSLHRTMNTEAFF.